Listed here are 2 T cell receptor beta chains from one sample, sequenced in a study of blood T cell repertoires in COVID-19. The protocol was immunoSEQ multiplex PCR, while the TCRdb copy is restricted to in-frame clones and leaves out a portion. The sample lists about 90,000 clones, about 75% occurring once. The sample comprised peripheral blood. These receptors were taken from a woman older than 75 with acute or convalescent COVID-19.

The chain employs TRBV6-2 or TRBV6-3 and TRBJ2-2; D gene uncertain. Germline CDR1 and CDR2: MNHEY and SVGEGT. The CDR3 covers 19 residues. The V end lost 6 bases, the J end lost 7 bases, and 30 bases lay between the germline ends. The CDR3: CASSGLLKRHAFLGGELFF. CDR3 nucleotide sequence: TGTGCCAGCAGCGGCCTGTTGAAGAGACATGCATTCCTGGGCGGGGAGCTGTTTTTT.

This clone appeared a few times. This chain links TRBV6-5 with TRBJ1-1, with 7 positions matching TRBD1. Germline values: CDR1 MNHEY, CDR2 SVGAGI. V lost 5 bases to trimming and J lost 9 bases; unmatched junction nucleotides: 6. CDR3 length equals 12 residues. In DNA form, the CDR3 reads TGTGCCAGCAGTCTCTCGGGACAGCAAGCTTTCTTT. Its translation: CASSLSGQQAFF.